This T cell receptor beta chain is drawn from a study of cytomegalovirus exposure and HLA in healthy donors. In the study overall: A prior study identified approximately 120 million unique TCR beta sequences from 200 million or so T cells. Study-wide results and limits: The authors confirmed in vitro that a few CMV-associated chains were specific for CMV antigens.

The CDR3 has 10 residues. V lost 5 bases, J lost 4 bases, and 6 bases lay in between. Germline values: CDR1 GTSNPN, CDR2 SVGIG (reference sequence). Amplification used 60 Vbeta primers and 13 Jbeta primers. Assay used: immunoSEQ multiplex PCR; TCRdb lists only in-frame clones, some missing. The repertoire holds tens of thousands of clones, with about 80% as singletons. To note about this clone: Its target is not known.

This clonotype originated in a man younger than 40 in good health and CMV-seronegative. The sequenced sample consisted of PBMCs. The J gene is TRBJ2-7, the V gene TRBV30, with D unresolved. The CDR3 loop is CAWGQYEQYF. CDR3 coding DNA: TGTGCCTGGGGGCAGTACGAGCAGTACTTC.